This TCR beta chain was retrieved from a study of cytomegalovirus exposure and HLA in healthy donors. For the study at large: Later, an analysis reported that the 100 to 150 validation repertoires had used the same platform as the approximately 660 first-cohort repertoires. Study conclusions and caveats: There were some public TCRs occurring in many donors, but most TCR sequences were rare.

The germline V gene encodes CDR1 SGHDT and CDR2 YYEEEE. After removal of 1 base from V and 2 bases from J, the junction contained 11 bases not matched to a gene. The CDR3 sequence is 17 residues long. About this clone itself: What it binds is unknown.

Clones were read by immunoSEQ multiplex PCR, and TCRdb kept only the in-frame ones, dropping some. The table lists 95,000 to 120,000 clones, approximately 86% of them singletons, with around 3% in the top ten. Specimen: PBMCs. This sequence originates from a woman aged 18-29 years in good health and CMV-seronegative. The V gene is TRBV5-6, the J gene TRBJ2-7; 8 bases agree with TRBD1. The CDR3 is CASSLNYKTGATYEQYF. CDR3 sequence (DNA): TGTGCCAGCAGCTTGAATTATAAGACAGGGGCTACCTACGAGCAGTACTTC.